The source of this T cell receptor (beta chain) is a study of human T cells and chemical hapten exposure. The wider study: Sensitization involved placing 2% DPC onto a roughly 2 cm by roughly 2 cm region of upper inner arm skin. Patch tests put 0.01% DPC on the upper back, read at 6 days. For the roughly 23-week duration of the study, patients were given weekly doses of diphenylcyclopropenone on the scalp.

MiXCR, run by TCRdb on the RACE reads, gives a single entry per CDR3 protein. The table includes about 300,000 distinct CDR3 sequences, approximately 5% detected once. Time point given: pre-sensitization, week 0. Treatment reported: therapeutic diphenylcyclopropenone sensitization with weekly scalp DPC. Trimming took 1 base from V and 4 from J, leaving 16 bases between them. CDR1 SQVTM and CDR2 ANQGSEA come from the germline V gene. CDR3 length equals 15 residues. This TCR was recovered from a woman aged 18-29 years with alopecia areata. Some clones in this sample may be carry-over from other donors' samples. The sequences come from whole blood, collected in connection with sensitization to the hapten diphenylcyclopropenone (DPC). The chain has TRBV29-1 and TRBJ1-2; the D gene is possibly TRBD1 (5 bases). CDR3 in DNA: TGCAGCGTTGAAGCCGCTTCAGGGCGCCCCTATGGCTACACCTTC. Translating it yields CSVEAASGRPYGYTF.